Described below is a single TCR beta chain sequence and its context. This sample is part of a study of control samples from healthy donors and cancer patients. The CDR3 is made up of 14 amino acids. Germline V gives CDR1 MNHEY, CDR2 SVGAGI. Trimming shortened V by 8 bases and J by 6 bases, and 16 bases separated the two germline ends. Repertoires were generated with immunoSEQ multiplex PCR, while TCRdb's copy carries only in-frame clones and drops some. The sample carries hundreds of thousands of clones, about nine tenths recorded once. The material sequenced was PBMCs. The rearrangement links TRBV6-5 to TRBJ1-4, with TRBD1 as a possible D gene (6 bases). The sequence was obtained from a man aged 35 to 55 with head and neck cancer. CDR3 sequence: CASSGAQSHEKLFF. The CDR3 region has the DNA TGTGCCAGCTCGGGGGCTCAGTCCCATGAAAAACTGTTTTTT.